This TCR beta chain was sequenced during a study of blood T cell repertoires in COVID-19. Study context: The United States, Italy and Spain were the sources of the acute and convalescent COVID-19 samples. PBMCs, B-cell-depleted T cells, or T cells were the source of the cDNA or gDNA that made up the material.

Study processing details: Reference gene primer amplification gave estimated nucleated cell counts. TCRdb's table, derived via immunoSEQ multiplex PCR, lists solely in-frame clones and lacks some. The D gene and trimming were derived from the DNA, and the V and J assignments and clone size from that table. The sample includes nearly 250,000 clones, 82% seen only once; the top ten take 1.5% to 2%. This clone was seen a few times. Sequenced: peripheral blood. This TCR was recovered from a woman of 80 years or more with acute or convalescent COVID-19.

The CDR3 sequence is CSVEEQGYEQYF. The CDR3 coding sequence is TGCAGCGTTGAAGAACAGGGTTACGAGCAGTACTTC. This chain joins TRBV29-1 and TRBJ2-7, with D tentatively TRBD1 (6 bases). Germline CDR1 reads SQVTM; CDR2 reads ANQGSEA. The V gene lost 0 bases and the J gene lost 4 bases, with 7 bases spanning the gap. CDR3 length equals 12 residues.